This T cell receptor (beta chain) was captured in a study of glioma-infiltrating T cells. Overall study: Samples included WHO grade II oligodendrogliomas or astrocytomas and initial-diagnosis grade IV glioblastomas. Glioma patients had dexamethasone for six or fewer days before surgery. Whole-study findings and limits: Shared blood CDR3 signature motifs marked patients with low tissue-blood divergence. Non-neoplastic patients had below-expected tissue-blood divergence, while all gliomas exceeded expectation.

Using RNA template, CDR3s of TCR alpha and beta were amplified with iRepertoire arm-PCR. TCRdb reprocessed the multiplex PCR reads with MiXCR, giving one entry per CDR3 protein. The data show about 380,000 distinct CDR3 sequences, roughly two fifths seen once. Per the germline V gene, CDR1 is SGHTA and CDR2 is FQGNSA. V lost 1 base to trimming and J lost 4 bases, with 9 bases between them. This CDR3 region has 14 residues. Concerning this clonotype itself: The antigen is not known.

Sequenced sample: glioma tissue, nonneoplastic brain tissue, or PBMCs (not recorded which). The chain uses TRBV7-2 and TRBJ2-3, with D tentatively TRBD2 (5 bases). The clonotype comes from a human donor with low-grade glioma or glioblastoma, undergoing nonglioma brain surgery, or in good health (not recorded which). The CDR3: CASSLVLAPDTQYF. The CDR3 DNA is TGTGCCAGCAGCTTAGTCCTAGCCCCAGATACGCAGTATTTT.